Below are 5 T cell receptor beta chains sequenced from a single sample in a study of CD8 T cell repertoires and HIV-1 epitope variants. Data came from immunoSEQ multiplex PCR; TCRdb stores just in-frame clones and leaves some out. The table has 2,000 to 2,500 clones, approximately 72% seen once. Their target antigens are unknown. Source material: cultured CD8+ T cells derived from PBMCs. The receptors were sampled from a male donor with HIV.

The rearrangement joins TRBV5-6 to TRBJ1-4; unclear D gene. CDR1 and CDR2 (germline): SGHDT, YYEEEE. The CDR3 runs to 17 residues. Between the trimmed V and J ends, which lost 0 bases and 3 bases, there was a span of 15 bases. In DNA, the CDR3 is TGTGCCAGCAGCTTGGCCAGAGAGGAGGGATCTAATGAAAAACTGTTTTTT. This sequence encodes CASSLAREEGSNEKLFF.

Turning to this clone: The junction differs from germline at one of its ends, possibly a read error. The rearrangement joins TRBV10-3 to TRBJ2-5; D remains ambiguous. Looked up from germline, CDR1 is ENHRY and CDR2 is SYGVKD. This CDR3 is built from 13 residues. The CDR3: CAIMSEDQETQYF. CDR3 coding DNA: TGTGCCATCATGAGTGAAGACCAGGAGACCCAGTACTTC.

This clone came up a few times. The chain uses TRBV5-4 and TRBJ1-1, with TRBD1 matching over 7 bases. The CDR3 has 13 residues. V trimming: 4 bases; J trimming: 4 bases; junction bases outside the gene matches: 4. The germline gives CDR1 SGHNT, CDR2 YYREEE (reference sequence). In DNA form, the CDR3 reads TGTGCCAGCAGCCAGCAGGGGGGCACTGAAGCTTTCTTT. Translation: CASSQQGGTEAFF.

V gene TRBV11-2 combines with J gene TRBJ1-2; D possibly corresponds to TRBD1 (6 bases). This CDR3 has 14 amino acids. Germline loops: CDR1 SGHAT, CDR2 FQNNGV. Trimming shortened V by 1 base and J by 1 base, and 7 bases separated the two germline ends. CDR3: CASSLVQGNYGYTF. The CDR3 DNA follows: TGTGCCAGCAGCTTAGTACAGGGTAACTATGGCTACACCTTC.

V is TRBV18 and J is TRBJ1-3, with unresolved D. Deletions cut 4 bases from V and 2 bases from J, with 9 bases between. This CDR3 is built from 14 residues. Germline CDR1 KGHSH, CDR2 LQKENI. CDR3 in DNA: TGTGCCAGCTCACTGACGGGTACTGGAAACACCATATATTTT. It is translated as CASSLTGTGNTIYF.